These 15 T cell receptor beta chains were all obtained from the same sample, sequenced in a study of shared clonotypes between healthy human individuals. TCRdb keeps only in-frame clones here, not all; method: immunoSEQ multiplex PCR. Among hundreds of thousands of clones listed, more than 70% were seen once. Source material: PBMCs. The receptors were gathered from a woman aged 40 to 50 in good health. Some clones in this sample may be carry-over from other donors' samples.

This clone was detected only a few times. This chain's CDR3 is CASSAASGRSYNEQFF. In DNA, the CDR3 is TGTGCCAGCAGCGCCGCTAGCGGGAGGTCCTACAATGAGCAGTTCTTC. The chain carries TRBV9 and TRBJ2-1, with 11 positions matching TRBD2. Trimming at V came to 3 bases and at J to 1 base, leaving 3 bases not matched to a gene. This CDR3 has 16 residues. CDR1 is SGDLS, CDR2 YYNGEE, per germline.

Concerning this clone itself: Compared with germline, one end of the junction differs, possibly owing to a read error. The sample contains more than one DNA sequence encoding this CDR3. DNA for the CDR3: TGCGCCAGCAGTTTGGGCCAGCAAGAGACCCAGTACTTC. It translates to CASSLGQQETQYF. The chain has TRBV5-1 and TRBJ2-5; D gene ambiguous. CDR1 is SGHRS and CDR2 is YFSETQ in the germline V gene. The CDR3 has 13 amino acids.

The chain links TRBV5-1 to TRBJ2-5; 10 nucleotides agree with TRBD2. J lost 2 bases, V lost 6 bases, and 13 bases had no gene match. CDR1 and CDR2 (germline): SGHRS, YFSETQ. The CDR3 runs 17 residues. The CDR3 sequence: CASMPDPSGRPQETQYF. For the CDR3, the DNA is TGCGCCAGCATGCCCGACCCTAGCGGGAGACCGCAAGAGACCCAGTACTTC.

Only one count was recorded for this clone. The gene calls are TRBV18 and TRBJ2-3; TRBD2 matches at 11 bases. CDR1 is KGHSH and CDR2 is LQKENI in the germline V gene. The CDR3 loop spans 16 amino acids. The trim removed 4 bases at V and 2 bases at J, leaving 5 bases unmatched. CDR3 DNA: TGTGCCAGCTCACTCTTAGCGGGAGGGGCCACAGATACGCAGTATTTT. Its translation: CASSLLAGGATDTQYF.

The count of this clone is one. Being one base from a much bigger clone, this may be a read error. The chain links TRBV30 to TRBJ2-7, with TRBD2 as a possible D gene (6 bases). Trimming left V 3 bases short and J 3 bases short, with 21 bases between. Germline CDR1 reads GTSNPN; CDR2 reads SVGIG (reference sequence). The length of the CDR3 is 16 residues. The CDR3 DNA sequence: TGTGCCTGGAGCAGCGTTAGCGGCAGTACGGGCTACGAGCAGTACTTC. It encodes CAWSSVSGSTGYEQYF.

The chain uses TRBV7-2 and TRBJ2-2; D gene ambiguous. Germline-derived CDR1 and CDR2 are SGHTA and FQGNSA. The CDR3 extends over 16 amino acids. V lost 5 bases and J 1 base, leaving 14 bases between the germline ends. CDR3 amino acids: CASSPGPRMNTGELFF. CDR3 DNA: TGTGCCAGCAGCCCGGGCCCGCGAATGAACACCGGGGAGCTGTTTTTT.

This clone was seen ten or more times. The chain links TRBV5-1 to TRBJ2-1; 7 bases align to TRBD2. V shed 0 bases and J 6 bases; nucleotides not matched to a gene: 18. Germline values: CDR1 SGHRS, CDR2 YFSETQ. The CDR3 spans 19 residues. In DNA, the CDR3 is TGCGCCAGCAGCTTGGACCCCCCCGGAGGGAGGGCCAGGTCCAATGAGCAGTTCTTC. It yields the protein CASSLDPPGGRARSNEQFF.

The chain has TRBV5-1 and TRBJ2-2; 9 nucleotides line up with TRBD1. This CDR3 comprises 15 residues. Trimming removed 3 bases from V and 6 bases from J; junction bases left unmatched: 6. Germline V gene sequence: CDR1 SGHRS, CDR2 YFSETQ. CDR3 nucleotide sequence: TGCGCCAGCAGCTCCCCGCGACAGGGGGCCGGGGAGCTGTTTTTT. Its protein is CASSSPRQGAGELFF.

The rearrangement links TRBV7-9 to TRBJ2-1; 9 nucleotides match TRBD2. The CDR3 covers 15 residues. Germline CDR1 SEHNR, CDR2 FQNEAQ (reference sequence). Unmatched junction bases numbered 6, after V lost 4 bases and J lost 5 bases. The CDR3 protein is CASSSVAGVNNEQFF. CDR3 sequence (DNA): TGTGCCAGCAGCTCCGTAGCGGGAGTTAACAATGAGCAGTTCTTC. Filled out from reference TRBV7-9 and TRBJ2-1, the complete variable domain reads DTGVSQNPRHKITKRGQNVTFRCDPISEHNRLYWYRQTLGQGPEFLTYFQNEAQLEKSRLLSDRFSAERPKGSFSTLEIQRTEQGDSAMYLCASSSVAGVNNEQFFGPGTRLTVL.

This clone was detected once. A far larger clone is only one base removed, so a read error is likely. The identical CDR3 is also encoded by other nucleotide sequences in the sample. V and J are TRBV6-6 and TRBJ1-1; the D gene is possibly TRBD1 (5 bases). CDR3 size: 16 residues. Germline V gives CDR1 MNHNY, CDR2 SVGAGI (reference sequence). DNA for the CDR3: TGCGCCAGCAGGTTCACATCCCAGGGTATGAACACTGAAGCTTTCTTT. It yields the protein CASRFTSQGMNTEAFF.

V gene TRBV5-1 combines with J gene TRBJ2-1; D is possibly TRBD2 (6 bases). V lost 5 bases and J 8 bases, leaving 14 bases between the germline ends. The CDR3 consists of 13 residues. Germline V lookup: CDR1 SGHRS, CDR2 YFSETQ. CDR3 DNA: TGCGCCAGCAGTTCTACTAGCCTCGATGAGCAGTTCTTC. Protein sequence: CASSSTSLDEQFF.

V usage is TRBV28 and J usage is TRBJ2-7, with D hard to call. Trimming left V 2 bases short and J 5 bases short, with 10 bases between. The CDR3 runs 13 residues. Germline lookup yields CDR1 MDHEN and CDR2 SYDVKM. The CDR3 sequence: CASSLVHIDEQYF. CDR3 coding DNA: TGTGCCAGCAGTTTAGTCCATATCGACGAGCAGTACTTC.

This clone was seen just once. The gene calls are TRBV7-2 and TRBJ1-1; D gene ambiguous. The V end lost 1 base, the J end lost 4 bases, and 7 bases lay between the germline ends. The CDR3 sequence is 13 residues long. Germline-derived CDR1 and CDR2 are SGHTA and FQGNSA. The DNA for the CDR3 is TGTGCCAGCAGCTTAGGGTGGGGCACTGAAGCTTTCTTT. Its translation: CASSLGWGTEAFF.

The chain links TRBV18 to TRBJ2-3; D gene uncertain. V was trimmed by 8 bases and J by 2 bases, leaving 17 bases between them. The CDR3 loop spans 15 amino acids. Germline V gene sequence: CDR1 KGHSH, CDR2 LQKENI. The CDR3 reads CASRDAQVLTDTQYF. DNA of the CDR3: TGTGCCAGCCGTGATGCCCAGGTCCTCACAGATACGCAGTATTTT.

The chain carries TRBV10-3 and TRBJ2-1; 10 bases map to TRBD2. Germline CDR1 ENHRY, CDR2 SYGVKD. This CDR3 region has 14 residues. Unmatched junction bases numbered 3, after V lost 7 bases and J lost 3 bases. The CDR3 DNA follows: TGTGCCATCAACTTAGCGGGAGGCTACAATGAGCAGTTCTTC. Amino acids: CAINLAGGYNEQFF.